This TCR beta chain was recovered during a study of cytomegalovirus exposure and HLA in healthy donors. The primer mix had 60 Vbeta and 13 Jbeta primers. Assay used: immunoSEQ multiplex PCR; TCRdb lists only in-frame clones, some missing. The sample consists of about 110,000 clones, over 80% of them appearing once. V lost 7 bases to trimming and J lost 1 base; unmatched junction nucleotides: 6. Germline CDR1 reads LNHDA; CDR2 reads SQIVND (reference sequence). CDR3 length: 15 residues. Sequencing used PBMCs. The receptor was derived from a young man in good health and CMV-seropositive. The chain employs TRBV19 and TRBJ2-1; 8 bases match TRBD2. CDR3 amino acids: CASTRGGRSYNEQFF. CDR3 coding DNA: TGTGCCAGTACTCGGGGGGGCCGGTCCTACAATGAGCAGTTCTTC. The variable domain in full, with the rest retrieved from reference TRBV19 and TRBJ2-1, is DGGITQSPKYLFRKEGQNVTLSCEQNLNHDAMYWYRQDPGQGLRLIYYSQIVNDFQKGDIAEGYSVSREKKESFPLTVTSAQKNPTAFYLCASTRGGRSYNEQFFGPGTRLTVL.